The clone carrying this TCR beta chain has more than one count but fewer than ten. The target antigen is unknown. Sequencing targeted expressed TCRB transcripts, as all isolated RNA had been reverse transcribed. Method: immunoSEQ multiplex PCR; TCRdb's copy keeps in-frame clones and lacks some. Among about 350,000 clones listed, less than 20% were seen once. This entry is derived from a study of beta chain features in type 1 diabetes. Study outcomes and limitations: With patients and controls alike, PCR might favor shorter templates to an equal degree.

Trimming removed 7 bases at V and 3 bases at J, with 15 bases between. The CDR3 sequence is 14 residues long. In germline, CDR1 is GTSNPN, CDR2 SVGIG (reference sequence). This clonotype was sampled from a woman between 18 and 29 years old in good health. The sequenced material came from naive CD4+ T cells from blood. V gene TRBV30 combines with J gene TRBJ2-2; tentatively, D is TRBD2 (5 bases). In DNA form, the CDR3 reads TGTGCCTCCTCCCCGGACTCTGACACCGGGGAGCTGTTTTTT. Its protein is CASSPDSDTGELFF.